This T cell receptor (beta chain) was profiled in a study of blood T cells in healthy people across ages (dated by TCRdb to the mid-2010s). Study-wide context: In model experiments, roughly one uniquely barcoded TCR beta cDNA molecule per two T cells was captured by template switching. The study measured age-related changes in TCR beta repertoire diversity using deep sequencing normalized with unique cDNA molecular identifiers. The donors were divided into four age groups: young (average about 15 years), middle-aged (almost 40), aged (approximately 62) and long-lived (about 84). To avoid experimental bias, donors of different ages were spread randomly across the sequencing lanes. The study analyzed two additional independent replicas of 1 million unique cDNA reads from the same blood draw for two donors, one aged 18 to 30 and one aged 80 or older.

Libraries were constructed by 5' RACE. Data came from an Illumina HiSeq 2500. A second PCR of roughly 7 to 12 cycles was run with a J-beta primer mix and a sample-barcoded 5' primer. A template-switch 5' adaptor carrying 12 random nucleotides introduced a unique molecular identifier onto each TCR beta cDNA molecule. At least 2.5 million CDR3-containing paired-end reads were obtained from each sample. All of the RNA was converted into first-strand cDNA using the Mint cDNA synthesis kit, with a TRBC-specific oligonucleotide serving as the primer. Following uracil-DNA glycosylase treatment, all cDNA underwent a first 18-cycle PCR with the universal primers M1SS and BC2_uni_R. Per the original workflow: Each sample was normalized by randomly selecting 1 million high-quality reads, each carrying a distinct molecular identifier. Instead of being binned into consensus sequences, reads that shared molecular identifiers were thrown out. MiTCR, set to a Q25 quality threshold and the strictest error-elimination algorithm, was used for CDR3 identification, clonotype clustering and error correction. Lower-bound total TCR beta diversity was estimated with a nonparametric unseen species model using Euler transformation. Using fastp trimming at Q25 and MiXCR clonotype assembly, TCRdb reanalyzed the public sequencing data and kept in-frame beta chains. Merged by CDR3 protein, the rows form single entries marked with the most common genes and DNA. TCRdb, not the original authors, processed these V and J calls. The sample table records about 1.8 million distinct CDR3 sequences; roughly 52% of these occur just once. Together, the top ten hold roughly 2% of the sample.

V loses 0 bases, J loses 6 bases, and the germline ends lie 10 bases apart. CDR1 and CDR2 are read off the germline V gene as SGDLS and YYNGEE. Including the terminal cysteine and phenylalanine, the CDR3 comprises 13 residues. The sequence is cut down to CDR3 DNA, 39 bases in frame from base 1. On this clonotype: Its antigen remains undetermined. No base quality information exists; no much larger clone differs at one position.

Systemically healthy Caucasian individuals from Russia, over 30 in total and aged about 6 to 95 years, were included as donors. Roughly 9 milliliters of peripheral blood were drawn from each donor into EDTA-treated Vacutainer tubes. Ficoll-Paque density-gradient centrifugation was used to isolate PBMCs, with at least 6.5 million per sample. Trizol reagent was used to extract total RNA from PBMCs, with at least 5.5 micrograms per sample. For every donor, an aliquot of PBMCs went through flow cytometry to measure the percentages of naive CD45RAhigh/CD27high T cells. What the study reported, not specific to this receptor: A strong correlation was found between observed TCR beta diversity and the percentage of naive T cells measured by flow cytometry. Bulk unsorted PBMC profiling prevented conclusive comparison of naive and antigen-experienced compartments. Compared with the aged group, the long-lived group had more naive CD4+ T cells, fewer expanded clones and increased TCR diversity, a pattern suggesting age selection. Total diversity estimates from one million sequenced T cells were considered lower bounds and underestimates. As age increased, observed TCR beta diversity per million T cells dropped in a roughly linear way, and a significant reduction was already evident by age 40. Because the CMV infection status of the donors was unknown, age-related changes in expanded clonotypes may potentially have been confounded.

The chain is assembled from TRBV9 and TRBJ2-7; there is no confident call for the D gene. The receptor was isolated from a woman in her 40s in good health. Sequencing was performed on blood. The CDR3 in this case is CASSVGLGGEQYF. DNA sequence: TGTGCCAGCAGCGTAGGTTTGGGCGGCGAGCAGTACTTC.